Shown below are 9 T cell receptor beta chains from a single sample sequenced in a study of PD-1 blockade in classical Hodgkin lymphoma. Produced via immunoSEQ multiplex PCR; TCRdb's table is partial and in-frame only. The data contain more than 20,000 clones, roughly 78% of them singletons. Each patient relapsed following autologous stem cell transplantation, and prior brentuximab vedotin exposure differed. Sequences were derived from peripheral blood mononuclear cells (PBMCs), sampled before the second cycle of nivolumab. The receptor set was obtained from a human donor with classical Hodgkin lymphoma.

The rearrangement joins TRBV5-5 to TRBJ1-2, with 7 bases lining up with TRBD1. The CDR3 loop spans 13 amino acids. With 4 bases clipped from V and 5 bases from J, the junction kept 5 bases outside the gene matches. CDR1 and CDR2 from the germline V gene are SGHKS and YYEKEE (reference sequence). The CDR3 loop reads CASSPGTVYGYTF. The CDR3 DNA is TGTGCCAGCAGCCCGGGGACAGTTTATGGCTACACCTTC.

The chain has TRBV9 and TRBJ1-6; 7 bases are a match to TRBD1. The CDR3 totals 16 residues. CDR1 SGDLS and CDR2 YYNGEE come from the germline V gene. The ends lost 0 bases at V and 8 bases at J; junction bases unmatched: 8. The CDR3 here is CASSVALGQADSPLHF. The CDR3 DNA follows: TGTGCCAGCAGCGTAGCCTTAGGACAGGCCGATTCACCCCTCCACTTT.

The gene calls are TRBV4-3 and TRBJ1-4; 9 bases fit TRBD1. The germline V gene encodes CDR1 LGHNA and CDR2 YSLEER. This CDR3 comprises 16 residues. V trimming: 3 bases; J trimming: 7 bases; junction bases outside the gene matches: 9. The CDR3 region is CASSQTYGQGSEKLFF. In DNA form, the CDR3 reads TGCGCCAGCAGCCAGACCTATGGACAGGGGTCTGAAAAACTGTTTTTT.

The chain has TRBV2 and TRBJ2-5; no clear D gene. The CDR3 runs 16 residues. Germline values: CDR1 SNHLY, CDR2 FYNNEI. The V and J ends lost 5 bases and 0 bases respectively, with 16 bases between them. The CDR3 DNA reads TGTGCCAGCAGTACGCGGTTGTTGACCAACCAAGAGACCCAGTACTTC. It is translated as CASSTRLLTNQETQYF. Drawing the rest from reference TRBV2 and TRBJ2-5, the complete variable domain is EPEVTQTPSHQVTQMGQEVILRCVPISNHLYFYWYRQILGQKVEFLVSFYNNEISEKSEIFDDQFSVERPDGSNFTLKIRSTKLEDSAMYFCASSTRLLTNQETQYFGPGTRLLVL.

The CDR3 reads CSAHYNEQFF. The CDR3 nucleotides are TGCAGTGCTCATTACAATGAGCAGTTCTTC. The V call is TRBV20-1, the J call TRBJ2-1; D call uncertain. The CDR3 length is 10 residues. Germline V lookup: CDR1 DFQATT, CDR2 SNEGSKA (reference sequence). The V end lost 5 bases, the J end lost 4 bases, and 3 bases lay between the germline ends.

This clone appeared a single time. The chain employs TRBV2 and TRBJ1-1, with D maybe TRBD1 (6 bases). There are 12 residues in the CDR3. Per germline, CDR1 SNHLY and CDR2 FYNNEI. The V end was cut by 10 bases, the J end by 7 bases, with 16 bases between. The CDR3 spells CATSIRDNEAFF. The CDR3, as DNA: TGTGCCACTTCGATCCGGGACAATGAAGCTTTCTTT.

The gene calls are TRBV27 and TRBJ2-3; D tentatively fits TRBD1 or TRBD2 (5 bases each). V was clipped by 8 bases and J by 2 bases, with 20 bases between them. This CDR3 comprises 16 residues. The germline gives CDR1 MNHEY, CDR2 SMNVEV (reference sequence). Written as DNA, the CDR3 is TGTGCCAGCGGCCCACACGCCGGGGCCTACACAGATACGCAGTATTTT. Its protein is CASGPHAGAYTDTQYF.

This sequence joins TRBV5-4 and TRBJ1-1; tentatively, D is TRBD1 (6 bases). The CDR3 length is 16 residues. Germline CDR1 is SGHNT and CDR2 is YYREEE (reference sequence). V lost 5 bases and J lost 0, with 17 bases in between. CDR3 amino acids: CASRWTELTMNTEAFF. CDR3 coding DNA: TGTGCCAGCAGGTGGACAGAGCTTACAATGAACACTGAAGCTTTCTTT.

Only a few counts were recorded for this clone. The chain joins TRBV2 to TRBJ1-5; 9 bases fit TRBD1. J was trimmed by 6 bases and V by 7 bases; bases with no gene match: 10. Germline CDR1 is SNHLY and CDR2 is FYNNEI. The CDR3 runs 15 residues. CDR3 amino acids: CASIAGTGTGQPQHF. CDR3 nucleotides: TGTGCCAGCATTGCCGGGACAGGGACGGGTCAGCCCCAGCATTTT.